Listed here are 31 T cell receptor beta chains from one sample, sequenced in a study of T cells after yellow fever vaccination (dated by TCRdb to between 2018 and 2020). The meaning of the sample's treatment or condition label: live attenuated yellow fever vaccine strain. The method behind the library was 5' RACE. For sequencing, an Illumina NovaSeq 6000 was employed. TCRdb reprocessed the public reads (quality trimming at Q25 with fastp, clone calling with MiXCR) and kept in-frame beta chains. Rows merge per CDR3 protein into single entries with the most common DNA and genes. For this sample there are about 250,000 distinct CDR3 sequences; roughly 4% appear just once. The biggest ten clones account for around 19% of the sample. The specimen comprised PBMCs, sampled 15 days after the yellow fever booster vaccination. The source of these receptors is a man in his late teens or twenties who received the YFV17D yellow fever vaccine.

In its sample, this clonotype was seen many times. This chain uses TRBV18 with TRBJ2-3; no clear D. V lost 1 base to trimming and J lost 7 bases, with 6 bases between them. Germline CDR1 reads KGHSH; CDR2 reads LQKENI. CDR3 length: 12 amino acids. CDR3 protein: CASSPQENTQYF. CDR3 nucleotides: TGTGCCAGCTCACCACAAGAAAATACGCAGTATTTT. Full variable domain (missing parts from reference TRBV18 and TRBJ2-3): NAGVMQNPRHLVRRRGQEARLRCSPMKGHSHVYWYRQLPEEGLKFMVYLQKENIIDESGMPKERFSAEFPKEGPSILRIQQVVRGDSAAYFCASSPQENTQYFGPGTRLTVL.

At least ten counts were recorded for this clonotype. The chain recombines TRBV29-1 with TRBJ2-4; no clear D. The CDR3 runs 15 residues. Trimming took 3 bases from V and 0 from J, leaving 12 bases between them. CDR1 is SQVTM and CDR2 is ANQGSEA in the germline V gene. The CDR3 reads CSVESGNGAKNIQYF. CDR3 sequence (DNA): TGCAGCGTTGAGTCTGGGAATGGAGCCAAAAACATTCAGTACTTC.

This clonotype appeared many times. The chain carries TRBV7-2 and TRBJ2-4; possibly TRBD1 for D (6 bases). Germline V gene data show CDR1 as SGHTA and CDR2 as FQGNSA. V was shortened by 7 bases and J by 0 bases, with 7 bases between the two germline ends. The CDR3 has 13 amino acids. The CDR3 sequence: CASMDRAKNIQYF. The CDR3 bases are TGTGCCAGCATGGACAGAGCCAAAAACATTCAGTACTTC. Together with reference TRBV7-2 and TRBJ2-4, the CDR3 gives the full variable domain: GAGVSQSPSNKVTEKGKDVELRCDPISGHTALYWYRQSLGQGLEFLIYFQGNSAPDKSGLPSDRFSAERTGGSVSTLTIQRTQQEDSAVYLCASMDRAKNIQYFGAGTRLSVL.

This clonotype was detected many times. This sequence joins TRBV9 and TRBJ1-1; D is ambiguous. Germline CDR1 SGDLS, CDR2 YYNGEE. With 0 bases removed from V and 1 base from J, the gap between germline ends came to 7 bases. The CDR3 totals 14 residues. The DNA for the CDR3 is TGTGCCAGCAGCGTAGGCTCGGGGAACACTGAAGCTTTCTTT. It codes for CASSVGSGNTEAFF.

At least ten counts were recorded for this clonotype. The chain has TRBV10-3 and TRBJ1-2, with 11 bases lining up with TRBD1. The V gene end was trimmed by 6 bases and the J gene end by 13 bases; junction bases not matched to a gene: 4. The CDR3 extends over 11 amino acids. Germline assignment: CDR1 ENHRY and CDR2 SYGVKD. The CDR3 loop is CAIRGQGACTF. The CDR3 DNA reads as TGTGCCATCAGAGGACAGGGGGCTTGCACCTTC.

This clonotype was found many times. The rearrangement joins TRBV4-1 to TRBJ2-4; D may be TRBD1 or TRBD2 (6 bases each). Between the trimmed V and J ends, which lost 4 bases and 8 bases, there was a span of 12 bases. This CDR3 spans 13 amino acids. The V gene's germline CDR1 is MGHRA and CDR2 YSYEKL. CDR3 in amino acids: CASSPRGAHIQYF. In nucleotides, the CDR3 is TGCGCCAGCAGCCCAAGGGGGGCGCACATTCAGTACTTC.

This clonotype was detected ten times or more. The chain links TRBV20-1 to TRBJ2-3, with D possibly being TRBD1 or TRBD2 (6 bases each). Germline loops: CDR1 DFQATT, CDR2 SNEGSKA (reference sequence). This CDR3 spans 11 amino acids. This CDR3 is CSTGAQDTQYF. The CDR3 region has the DNA TGCAGCACGGGGGCACAAGATACGCAGTATTTT.

This clonotype appeared many times. The rearrangement links TRBV7-2 to TRBJ1-3, with D maybe TRBD1 (6 bases). Trimming stripped 1 base from V and 0 bases from J, with 10 bases between. Per germline, CDR1 SGHTA and CDR2 FQGNSA. The CDR3 is made up of 16 amino acids. For the CDR3, the DNA is TGTGCCAGCAGCTTAGGGGGGCCCGCCTCTGGAAACACCATATATTTT. This gives the protein CASSLGGPASGNTIYF.

This clonotype was recorded many times. J is TRBJ1-5 and V is TRBV6-2 or TRBV6-3, with TRBD1 identical over 10 bases. The CDR3 has 17 residues. The germline V gene encodes CDR1 MNHEY and CDR2 SVGEGT. Trimming took 4 bases from V and 6 from J; bases not matched to a gene: 12. The CDR3 DNA reads TGTGCCAGCAGTTCTCCTCGCGACAGGGGGCTGGGTCAGCCCCAGCATTTT. It codes for CASSSPRDRGLGQPQHF.

This clonotype was detected ten times or more. CDR3 bases: TGTGCCAGCACCCTGACTAGCGGGGGGGGAGATACGCAGTATTTT. The encoded protein is CASTLTSGGGDTQYF. The chain uses TRBV27 and TRBJ2-3, with 14 bases lining up with TRBD2. CDR1 and CDR2 from the germline V gene are MNHEY and SMNVEV (reference sequence). The trim removed 7 bases at V and 5 bases at J, leaving 5 bases unmatched. The CDR3 has 15 residues.

This clonotype has a count of ten or more. The CDR3 is CASSSGFQETQYF. CDR3 nucleotides: TGTGCCAGCAGTTCGGGCTTTCAAGAGACCCAGTACTTC. The rearrangement links TRBV6-1 to TRBJ2-5; D is undetermined. V was clipped by 5 bases and J by 2 bases, with 9 bases between them. The CDR3 has 13 residues. Germline loops: CDR1 MNHNS, CDR2 SASEGT.

Many counts were recorded for this clonotype. The chain employs TRBV5-4 and TRBJ2-5, with D tentatively TRBD2 (5 bases). Germline V gene sequence: CDR1 SGHNT, CDR2 YYREEE (reference sequence). The CDR3 runs 15 residues. Between the trimmed V and J ends, which lost 5 bases and 0 bases, there was a span of 14 bases. CDR3 sequence reads: CASSQDLGYQETQYF. For the CDR3, the DNA is TGTGCCAGCAGTCAGGACTTAGGGTACCAAGAGACCCAGTACTTC.

This clonotype occurred many times. The rearrangement links TRBV27 to TRBJ2-1; either TRBD1 or TRBD2 may supply D (6 bases each). The CDR3 consists of 14 residues. The ends were cut back, 6 bases at V and 6 bases at J, with 15 bases in the middle. The germline V gene encodes CDR1 MNHEY and CDR2 SMNVEV (reference sequence). This CDR3 reads CASRGGNSVNEQFF. In DNA, the CDR3 is TGTGCCAGCAGAGGGGGGAATTCCGTCAATGAGCAGTTCTTC.

Only a few counts were recorded for this clonotype. The chain has TRBV20-1 and TRBJ2-7; TRBD2 matches 7 bases. This CDR3 has 15 amino acids. Germline CDR1 is DFQATT and CDR2 is SNEGSKA (reference sequence). The trim removed 1 base at V and 9 bases at J, leaving 15 bases unmatched. The CDR3: CSARGTSVSGDGQYF. The CDR3 DNA is TGCAGTGCTAGAGGGACTAGTGTTTCTGGGGACGGGCAGTACTTC.

This clonotype was observed many times. The chain is built from TRBV4-1 and TRBJ2-1; 8 bases line up with TRBD2. Germline-derived CDR1 and CDR2 are MGHRA and YSYEKL. This CDR3 has 16 amino acids. V lost 5 bases to trimming and J lost 7 bases; unmatched junction nucleotides: 13. CDR3 sequence reads: CASSNGGALPGNEQFF. CDR3 bases: TGCGCCAGCAGCAACGGGGGGGCCTTACCTGGGAATGAGCAGTTCTTC.

This clonotype has ten or more counts. The V gene is TRBV12-3 or TRBV12-4, the J gene TRBJ1-6; a weak D match, TRBD1 (6 bases). The V end was cut by 7 bases, the J end by 7 bases, with 14 bases between. The CDR3 has 14 residues. The CDR3 reads CASTLQGGNSPLHF. CDR3 bases: TGTGCCAGCACCCTCCAAGGGGGGAATTCACCCCTCCACTTT.

This clonotype was counted ten times or more. The CDR3 spells CAISRDRGLGNQPQHF. The CDR3 nucleotides read TGTGCCATCAGCCGGGACAGGGGGCTCGGCAATCAGCCCCAGCATTTT. This chain connects TRBV10-3 to TRBJ1-5; 12 positions agree with TRBD1. Unmatched junction bases numbered 5, after V lost 6 bases and J lost 2 bases. This CDR3 is 16 amino acids long. The V gene's germline CDR1 is ENHRY and CDR2 SYGVKD.

This clonotype appeared many times. The chain recombines TRBV12-3 or TRBV12-4 with TRBJ1-2; the D gene is possibly TRBD1 (5 bases). The ends were cut back, 0 bases at V and 8 bases at J, with 7 bases in the middle. There are 12 residues in the CDR3. The CDR3 DNA reads as TGTGCCAGCAGTTTAGCGGGGGTGGGCTACACCTTC. Translating gives CASSLAGVGYTF.

There are many counts of this clonotype. This chain connects TRBV29-1 to TRBJ1-4; D uncertain. The CDR3 is made up of 12 amino acids. Germline CDR1 is SQVTM and CDR2 is ANQGSEA. Deletions cut 4 bases from V and 7 bases from J, with 10 bases between. The CDR3, as DNA: TGCAGCGTTGCCCCCGGCGGTGAAAAACTGTTTTTT. As protein: CSVAPGGEKLFF.

This clonotype was observed many times. The chain is built from TRBV5-6 and TRBJ2-7; 7 nucleotides line up with TRBD2. The CDR3 runs to 16 residues. Germline V lookup: CDR1 SGHDT, CDR2 YYEEEE. Trimming removed 4 bases from V and 4 bases from J; junction bases left unmatched: 14. The CDR3 DNA reads as TGTGCCAGCAGCCGCTTGTTGTGGGGGGGAAGGTACGAGCAGTACTTC. Its translation is CASSRLLWGGRYEQYF.

This clonotype was observed many times. This chain connects TRBV4-1 to TRBJ1-5; a weak D match, TRBD1 (5 bases). CDR1 and CDR2 (germline): MGHRA, YSYEKL. CDR3 length equals 15 residues. The V end was cut by 5 bases, the J end by 2 bases, with 13 bases between. CDR3 coding DNA: TGCGCCAGCAGCTGGGGGGGACCGGGCAATCAGCCCCAGCATTTT. Translated: CASSWGGPGNQPQHF.

This clonotype was observed at least ten times. The chain uses TRBV5-1 and TRBJ2-2; 11 bases line up with TRBD2. Unmatched junction bases numbered 10, after V lost 4 bases and J lost 5 bases. The CDR3 runs to 17 residues. CDR1 SGHRS and CDR2 YFSETQ come from the germline V gene. CDR3 amino acids: CASSPLAGGFETGELFF. In nucleotides, the CDR3 is TGCGCCAGCAGCCCCCTAGCGGGGGGCTTCGAGACCGGGGAGCTGTTTTTT. The full variable domain, its missing parts supplied by reference TRBV5-1 and TRBJ2-2, is KAGVTQTPRYLIKTRGQQVTLSCSPISGHRSVSWYQQTPGQGLQFLFEYFSETQRNKGNFPGRFSGRQFSNSRSEMNVSTLELGDSALYLCASSPLAGGFETGELFFGEGSRLTVL.

This clonotype came up many times. This chain links TRBV5-1 with TRBJ2-5; 10 positions agree with TRBD2. The CDR3 is 17 amino acids. CDR1 SGHRS and CDR2 YFSETQ come from the germline V gene. The V gene end was trimmed by 2 bases and the J gene end by 5 bases; junction bases not matched to a gene: 12. The CDR3 coding sequence is TGCGCCAGCAGCTTAACCTTACTAGCGGGGACTCGTGAGACCCAGTACTTC. Encoded protein: CASSLTLLAGTRETQYF.

There are many counts of this clonotype. The chain links TRBV6-5 to TRBJ1-2, with D unclear. V lost 2 bases, J lost 0 bases, and 7 bases lay in between. The CDR3 is made up of 14 amino acids. Germline V CDR1 and CDR2: MNHEY, SVGAGI. The CDR3 reads CASSYGWPNYGYTF. The CDR3 DNA reads TGTGCCAGCAGTTACGGGTGGCCTAACTATGGCTACACCTTC.

This clonotype appeared many times. This chain uses TRBV7-9 with TRBJ1-5; D is unclear. The CDR3 is made up of 16 amino acids. V gave up 5 bases and J gave up 1 base, with 15 bases separating them. Per germline, CDR1 SEHNR and CDR2 FQNEAQ (reference sequence). CDR3 loop: CASSDSNMGSNQPQHF. The CDR3 DNA is TGTGCCAGCAGCGATTCCAACATGGGGAGCAATCAGCCCCAGCATTTT.

This clonotype was seen at least ten times. The chain is built from TRBV5-1 and TRBJ1-3; D is uncertain. Between the trimmed V and J ends, which lost 0 bases and 0 bases, there was a span of 10 bases. CDR1 is SGHRS and CDR2 is YFSETQ in the germline V gene. This CDR3 contains 16 residues. As DNA, the CDR3 is TGCGCCAGCAGCTTGGACCCGCTTAGCTCTGGAAACACCATATATTTT. Its translation is CASSLDPLSSGNTIYF.

This clonotype was seen a handful of times. The rearrangement links TRBV7-9 to TRBJ2-1; no reliable D call. Germline lookup yields CDR1 SEHNR and CDR2 FQNEAQ (reference sequence). The CDR3 is made up of 16 amino acids. The ends were cut back, 1 base at V and 4 bases at J, with 14 bases in the middle. The CDR3 DNA reads TGTGCCAGCAGCTTAGGACCCCGACCTTCTTACAATGAGCAGTTCTTC. This sequence encodes CASSLGPRPSYNEQFF.

This clonotype was observed many times. The V call is TRBV28, the J call TRBJ2-3; D gene uncertain. The CDR3 runs to 14 residues. V lost 10 bases and J 2 bases, leaving 16 bases between the germline ends. The germline V gene has CDR1 MDHEN and CDR2 SYDVKM. The CDR3 reads CATKVGLSTDTQYF. DNA for the CDR3: TGTGCCACCAAAGTCGGTCTTTCCACAGATACGCAGTATTTT.

At least ten counts were recorded for this clonotype. The chain has TRBV6-5 and TRBJ1-3; 7 bases are shared with TRBD1. V shed 4 bases and J 0 bases; nucleotides not matched to a gene: 9. This CDR3 is 17 amino acids long. Germline CDR1 is MNHEY and CDR2 is SVGAGI. This CDR3 reads CASSSYTGVTSGNTIYF. The CDR3 DNA is TGTGCCAGCAGTTCCTATACAGGGGTGACCTCTGGAAACACCATATATTTT.

This clonotype was counted many times. The chain employs TRBV12-3 or TRBV12-4 and TRBJ2-3, with TRBD1 identical over 7 bases. After removal of 5 bases from V and 0 bases from J, the junction contained 5 bases not matched to a gene. The CDR3 is 15 amino acids. The CDR3 DNA sequence: TGTGCCAGCAGTCCGGACAGGACAAGCACAGATACGCAGTATTTT. Amino acids: CASSPDRTSTDTQYF.

This chain connects TRBV7-2 to TRBJ2-2; weak D call: TRBD2 (5 bases). The ends were cut back, 1 base at V and 5 bases at J, with 8 bases in the middle. The CDR3 is made up of 14 amino acids. Germline assignment: CDR1 SGHTA and CDR2 FQGNSA. The CDR3 sequence: CASSLEAGTGELFF. CDR3 DNA: TGTGCCAGCAGCTTAGAGGCGGGTACCGGGGAGCTGTTTTTT. Full variable domain (rest looked up from reference TRBV7-2 and TRBJ2-2): GAGVSQSPSNKVTEKGKDVELRCDPISGHTALYWYRQSLGQGLEFLIYFQGNSAPDKSGLPSDRFSAERTGGSVSTLTIQRTQQEDSAVYLCASSLEAGTGELFFGEGSRLTVL.